The next 26 T cell receptor beta chains were all read from a single sample in a study of cytomegalovirus exposure and HLA in healthy donors. PCR employed 60 Vbeta and 13 Jbeta primers. Sequencing used immunoSEQ multiplex PCR; TCRdb keeps in-frame clones, though not all of them. The sample has over 150,000 clones, 80% to 90% seen once. Material: PBMCs. Receptor source: a girl aged 5-17 years in good health and CMV-seropositive.

The chain carries TRBV5-4 and TRBJ1-1, with D uncertain. Germline CDR1 reads SGHNT; CDR2 reads YYREEE (reference sequence). This CDR3 region has 16 residues. The V and J ends lost 3 bases and 5 bases respectively, with 20 bases between them. CDR3 amino acids: CASSSAGSFVFTEAFF. The CDR3 coding sequence is TGTGCCAGCAGCTCCGCGGGATCCTTTGTTTTTACTGAAGCTTTCTTT.

The chain employs TRBV7-9 and TRBJ2-2; no clear D gene. Germline V gene lookup returns CDR1 SEHNR and CDR2 FQNEAQ (reference sequence). Trimming left V 2 bases short and J 0 bases short, with 7 bases between. CDR3 length: 15 residues. CDR3 sequence reads: CASSLTGANTGELFF. CDR3 in DNA: TGTGCCAGCAGCTTAACTGGAGCGAACACCGGGGAGCTGTTTTTT.

The chain joins TRBV6-6 to TRBJ1-5, with D possibly matching TRBD1 (5 bases). V was pared by 2 bases and J by 3 bases, with 14 bases between. CDR1 and CDR2 from the germline V gene are MNHNY and SVGAGI (reference sequence). The CDR3 runs 16 residues. The CDR3 DNA reads as TGTGCCAGCAGTTACCCGGACACGGGTTACAATCAGCCCCAGCATTTT. It yields the protein CASSYPDTGYNQPQHF.

This clone appeared a single time. The chain is built from TRBV6-5 and TRBJ1-1, with TRBD1 matching 9 bases. The CDR3 is made up of 15 amino acids. V lost 6 bases and J lost 4; bases outside the gene matches: 9. The germline gives CDR1 MNHEY, CDR2 SVGAGI. The CDR3 is CASSPTGGMSTEAFF. CDR3 DNA: TGTGCCAGCAGCCCCACAGGGGGCATGTCCACTGAAGCTTTCTTT.

The chain couples TRBV30 to TRBJ1-2; D gene unclear. The CDR3 is made up of 12 amino acids. The V end lost 1 base, the J end lost 8 bases, and 11 bases lay between the germline ends. CDR1 GTSNPN and CDR2 SVGIG come from the germline V gene (reference sequence). CDR3 in amino acids: CAWSERGRGYTF. The CDR3 nucleotides are TGTGCCTGGAGTGAAAGAGGCCGGGGCTACACCTTC. Full variable domain (remainder filled in from reference TRBV30 and TRBJ1-2): SQTIHQWPATLVQPVGSPLSLECTVEGTSNPNLYWYRQAAGRGLQLLFYSVGIGQISSEVPQNLSASRPQDRQFILSSKKLLLSDSGFYLCAWSERGRGYTFGSGTRLTVV.

The CDR3 is CASSEWTGTYGYTF. The CDR3 nucleotides are TGTGCCAGCTCGGAGTGGACAGGGACCTATGGCTACACCTTC. The rearrangement links TRBV2 to TRBJ1-2, with 8 bases matching TRBD1. The CDR3 extends over 14 amino acids. Trimming cost V 8 bases and J 4 bases; bases outside gene matches: 9. Germline V gene data show CDR1 as SNHLY and CDR2 as FYNNEI.

The chain carries TRBV6-5 and TRBJ2-7, with 7 bases lining up with TRBD1. Germline CDR1 is MNHEY and CDR2 is SVGAGI. J lost 2 bases, V lost 6 bases, and 10 bases had no gene match. CDR3 length: 15 residues. For the CDR3, the DNA is TGTGCCAGCAGCTCCGGGACAGCGACCACCTACGAGCAGTACTTC. Its protein product is CASSSGTATTYEQYF.

The rearrangement links TRBV2 to TRBJ1-5; D is unresolved. Trimming left V 5 bases short and J 3 bases short, with 17 bases between. CDR3 length: 16 amino acids. Germline V gene sequence: CDR1 SNHLY, CDR2 FYNNEI. CDR3 amino acids: CASSQQQPIINQPQHF. DNA for the CDR3: TGTGCCAGCAGTCAGCAACAGCCGATAATCAATCAGCCCCAGCATTTT. Using reference TRBV2 and TRBJ1-5 for the parts outside the CDR3, the full variable domain is EPEVTQTPSHQVTQMGQEVILRCVPISNHLYFYWYRQILGQKVEFLVSFYNNEISEKSEIFDDQFSVERPDGSNFTLKIRSTKLEDSAMYFCASSQQQPIINQPQHFGDGTRLSIL.

V usage is TRBV10-3 and J usage is TRBJ1-1, with D unclear. Trimming took 3 bases from V and 1 from J, leaving 6 bases between them. Germline V gene data show CDR1 as ENHRY and CDR2 as SYGVKD. This CDR3 has 13 amino acids. As DNA, the CDR3 is TGTGCCATCAGTGAACGACAGAACACTGAAGCTTTCTTT. Protein product: CAISERQNTEAFF.

This clone was recorded only once. The CDR3 here is CASRRRQQNTGELFF. In DNA, the CDR3 is TGTGCCAGTAGACGGAGGCAGCAGAACACCGGGGAGCTGTTTTTT. The genes are TRBV19 and TRBJ2-2, with D perhaps matching TRBD2 (5 bases). Germline V CDR1 and CDR2: LNHDA, SQIVND (reference sequence). V was cut by 6 bases and J by 1 base, with 12 bases left in between. This CDR3 is built from 15 residues.

The V call is TRBV6-4, the J call TRBJ1-1; TRBD1 is a possible D gene (5 bases). Germline CDR1 MRHNA, CDR2 SNTAGT. The ends were cut back, 10 bases at V and 11 bases at J, with 23 bases in the middle. This CDR3 region has 13 residues. The CDR3 is CATPIGGSPRAFF. CDR3 nucleotides: TGTGCCACTCCGATTGGGGGGTCTCCGAGGGCTTTCTTT.

The chain links TRBV19 to TRBJ1-4, with a weak D call TRBD1 (6 bases). The CDR3 covers 16 residues. Trimming removed 2 bases at V and 4 bases at J, with 14 bases between. CDR1 is LNHDA, CDR2 SQIVND, per germline (reference sequence). The CDR3 DNA reads as TGTGCCAGTAGTATAACCGGGACAAAGAATAATGAAAAACTGTTTTTT. Encoded protein: CASSITGTKNNEKLFF. The full variable domain, with the rest looked up from reference TRBV19 and TRBJ1-4, is DGGITQSPKYLFRKEGQNVTLSCEQNLNHDAMYWYRQDPGQGLRLIYYSQIVNDFQKGDIAEGYSVSREKKESFPLTVTSAQKNPTAFYLCASSITGTKNNEKLFFGSGTQLSVL.

This clone is a singleton in its sample. The chain is built from TRBV7-9 and TRBJ1-6; possibly TRBD1 for D (5 bases). Per the germline V gene, CDR1 is SEHNR and CDR2 is FQNEAQ (reference sequence). The ends were cut back, 4 bases at V and 7 bases at J, with 17 bases in the middle. The CDR3 is 16 amino acids. This chain's CDR3 is CASSWRRTSSNSPLHF. CDR3 nucleotide sequence: TGTGCCAGCAGCTGGAGAAGGACAAGCTCAAATTCACCCCTCCACTTT. Filled out from reference TRBV7-9 and TRBJ1-6, the complete variable domain reads DTGVSQNPRHKITKRGQNVTFRCDPISEHNRLYWYRQTLGQGPEFLTYFQNEAQLEKSRLLSDRFSAERPKGSFSTLEIQRTEQGDSAMYLCASSWRRTSSNSPLHFGNGTRLTVT.

V and J are TRBV28 and TRBJ1-2; D gene uncertain. This CDR3 is 14 amino acids long. Germline CDR1 MDHEN, CDR2 SYDVKM. Trimming took 6 bases from V and 5 from J, leaving 16 bases between them. CDR3 sequence: CASRLGELGYGYTF. The CDR3 bases are TGTGCCAGCAGACTCGGGGAGCTTGGGTATGGCTACACCTTC.

The chain is built from TRBV27 and TRBJ2-2; 7 bases align to TRBD1. Germline trimming cut 6 bases from V and 3 bases from J; bases unmatched to any gene: 4. CDR1 and CDR2 from the germline V gene are MNHEY and SMNVEV (reference sequence). CDR3 size: 14 residues. The CDR3 sequence: CASRNRGYTGELFF. Written as DNA, the CDR3 is TGTGCCAGCAGGAACAGGGGTTACACCGGGGAGCTGTTTTTT.

The chain couples TRBV30 to TRBJ1-2; 8 bases line up with TRBD1. Germline trimming cut 8 bases from V and 4 bases from J; bases unmatched to any gene: 3. Germline-derived CDR1 and CDR2 are GTSNPN and SVGIG (reference sequence). The CDR3 covers 11 residues. Written as DNA, the CDR3 is TGTGCCGGCAGGGGGCCCTATGGCTACACCTTC. Translation gives CAGRGPYGYTF.

V and J are TRBV10-2 and TRBJ2-5; tentative D call: TRBD2 (6 bases). The CDR3 spans 15 residues. Germline CDR1 and CDR2: WSHSY and SAAADI. V was clipped by 2 bases and J by 4 bases, with 14 bases between them. The CDR3 nucleotides are TGCGCCAGCAGTGAGACTAGCCCCACGGGAGAGACCCAGTACTTC. Its protein product is CASSETSPTGETQYF.

The CDR3 sequence is CASSLRTGGNNEQFF. The CDR3 DNA reads as TGCGCCAGCAGCTTGAGGACAGGGGGGAACAATGAGCAGTTCTTC. This chain links TRBV5-1 with TRBJ2-1, with 10 bases aligning to TRBD1. The germline V gene has CDR1 SGHRS and CDR2 YFSETQ. The CDR3 consists of 15 residues. The V gene end was trimmed by 1 base and the J gene end by 5 bases; junction bases not matched to a gene: 3.

The chain uses TRBV5-4 and TRBJ2-5, with 7 nucleotides matching TRBD1. Germline V gene sequence: CDR1 SGHNT, CDR2 YYREEE (reference sequence). V dropped 4 bases and J dropped 2; count of bases not matched to a gene: 11. The length of the CDR3 is 16 residues. The CDR3 is CASSPTGQRYQETQYF. The CDR3 coding sequence is TGTGCCAGCAGCCCGACGGGACAGAGGTATCAAGAGACCCAGTACTTC.

V gene TRBV11-1 combines with J gene TRBJ1-2; 9 nucleotides align to TRBD1. CDR1 and CDR2 (germline): SGHAT, FQDESV (reference sequence). The CDR3 runs 17 residues. Unmatched junction bases numbered 12, after V lost 5 bases and J lost 2 bases. In DNA, the CDR3 is TGTGCCAGCAGCGAATGGACAGGGGACAGGCTAAACTATGGCTACACCTTC. As protein: CASSEWTGDRLNYGYTF.

Written as DNA, the CDR3 is TGTGCCAGCAGCTTGCAGCGGGGGGGCCGGTCCTACAATGAGCAGTTCTTC. It yields the protein CASSLQRGGRSYNEQFF. V and J are TRBV7-3 and TRBJ2-1; TRBD2 matches at 10 bases. With 3 bases clipped from V and 1 base from J, the junction kept 6 bases outside the gene matches. Germline V gene lookup returns CDR1 SGHTA and CDR2 FQGTGA. The CDR3 runs to 17 residues.

The rearrangement links TRBV5-1 to TRBJ2-1, with D possibly being TRBD2 (5 bases). Trimming cost V 6 bases and J 0 bases, with 13 bases left between them. CDR1 and CDR2 from the germline V gene are SGHRS and YFSETQ. There are 15 residues in the CDR3. The CDR3 bases are TGCGCCAGCACCGGAGGCAGACACTCCTACAATGAGCAGTTCTTC. Its protein product is CASTGGRHSYNEQFF.

The chain employs TRBV2 and TRBJ2-4; TRBD1 matches at 9 bases. J lost 0 bases, V lost 4 bases, and 13 bases had no gene match. Germline CDR1 is SNHLY and CDR2 is FYNNEI. The CDR3 sequence is 19 residues long. The CDR3 reads CASSGSRTGDSLAKNIQYF. As DNA, the CDR3 is TGTGCCAGCAGTGGATCCCGGACAGGGGATTCCCTAGCCAAAAACATTCAGTACTTC.

This clone has only a few counts. This chain connects TRBV19 to TRBJ1-2, with D possibly being TRBD1 (6 bases). Trimming removed 9 bases at V and 0 bases at J, with 11 bases between. Per germline, CDR1 LNHDA and CDR2 SQIVND (reference sequence). This CDR3 is built from 13 residues. The CDR3 DNA is TGTGCCAGCCGGGACACTTCTAACTATGGCTACACCTTC. Its protein is CASRDTSNYGYTF.

V gene TRBV5-4 combines with J gene TRBJ1-2, with TRBD1 identical over 12 bases. Germline lookup yields CDR1 SGHNT and CDR2 YYREEE (reference sequence). This CDR3 is 17 amino acids long. The J segment lost 5 bases and the V segment lost 0 bases, leaving 8 bases of the junction unmatched. The CDR3 DNA reads TGTGCCAGCAGCTTGGGGGGGGACAGGGGGCTTCGGTATGGCTACACCTTC. Amino acid sequence: CASSLGGDRGLRYGYTF.

The V and J genes are TRBV6-5 and TRBJ1-5, with 7 bases lining up with TRBD1. The germline CDR1 and CDR2 sequences are MNHEY and SVGAGI. This CDR3 spans 14 amino acids. Trimming cost V 5 bases and J 6 bases; bases outside gene matches: 7. The CDR3 is CASSGGQESQPQHF. The CDR3 nucleotides read TGTGCCAGCAGTGGCGGACAGGAAAGTCAGCCCCAGCATTTT.